This T cell receptor (beta chain) was documented in a study of blood T cell repertoires in COVID-19. Germline V gene sequence: CDR1 ENHRY, CDR2 SYGVKD. Between the trimmed V and J ends, which lost 6 bases and 7 bases, there was a span of 13 bases. The CDR3 spans 14 residues. This table comes from immunoSEQ multiplex PCR, and its TCRdb copy is limited to in-frame clones, with some not included. The sample holds 490,000 or so clones, around nine tenths seen once. This clone came up a few times. Participant-given clinical history determined each cohort assignment. The V call is TRBV10-3, the J call TRBJ1-6, with D unclear. The clonotype originates from a woman in her sixties or seventies who had recovered from COVID-19. The sample consisted of PBMCs or T cells enriched from blood (not recorded which). The CDR3 DNA reads as TGTGCCATCAGATCGGGTCCCGAGAATTCACCCCTCCACTTT. Translating it yields CAIRSGPENSPLHF.